Each of the 11 T cell receptor beta chains below was sequenced from the same sample in a study of blood T cell repertoires in COVID-19. Sequenced by immunoSEQ multiplex PCR; TCRdb stores in-frame clones only, minus some. In the table there are roughly 200,000 clones, approximately 87% of which are singletons. The sequenced sample consisted of peripheral blood. All receptors come from a man in his sixties who had recovered from COVID-19.

This clone was detected only once. V gene TRBV4-2 combines with J gene TRBJ1-4; a weak D match, TRBD1 (5 bases). The V end lost 0 bases, the J end lost 12 bases, and 20 bases lay between the germline ends. The germline CDR1 and CDR2 sequences are LGHNA and YNFKEQ. CDR3 length equals 16 residues. In nucleotides, the CDR3 is TGTGCCAGCAGCCAAGATCCCCGGGGACTCCGGAGGGAACTGTTTTTT. Translating it yields CASSQDPRGLRRELFF.

The chain uses TRBV18 and TRBJ2-7, with 9 bases aligning to TRBD1. Germline assignment: CDR1 KGHSH and CDR2 LQKENI. V shed 2 bases, J shed 5 bases, and the junction held 7 bases outside the gene matches. The CDR3 extends over 15 amino acids. CDR3 in amino acids: CASSPRDRVKNEQYF. The CDR3 nucleotides read TGTGCCAGCTCACCAAGGGACAGGGTAAAGAACGAGCAGTACTTC.

This clone has a single count. This sequence joins TRBV12-3 or TRBV12-4 and TRBJ1-1, with D uncertain. V was pared by 7 bases and J by 0 bases, with 6 bases between. The CDR3 runs to 12 residues. This chain's CDR3 is CASTRLNTEAFF. In DNA form, the CDR3 reads TGTGCCAGCACCCGGTTGAACACTGAAGCTTTCTTT.

The chain carries TRBV30 and TRBJ1-1; TRBD1 aligns across 8 bases. Unmatched junction bases numbered 6, after V lost 7 bases and J lost 2 bases. Per germline, CDR1 GTSNPN and CDR2 SVGIG (reference sequence). CDR3 length equals 13 residues. CDR3 in amino acids: CASRQGQNTEAFF. CDR3 coding DNA: TGTGCCTCCAGACAGGGGCAAAACACTGAAGCTTTCTTT.

The chain uses TRBV7-3 and TRBJ1-6, with a possible D match to TRBD1 (6 bases). Germline V CDR1 and CDR2: SGHTA, FQGTGA. Between the trimmed V and J ends, which lost 1 base and 5 bases, there was a span of 9 bases. The CDR3 runs to 15 residues. CDR3 in amino acids: CASSLIGQNNSPLHF. CDR3 in DNA: TGTGCCAGCAGCTTAATCGGACAGAATAATTCACCCCTCCACTTT.

V is TRBV4-2 and J is TRBJ2-5; 9 bases agree with TRBD2. Germline CDR1 LGHNA, CDR2 YNFKEQ. V lost 4 bases and J lost 5; bases outside the gene matches: 26. The CDR3 has 21 amino acids. CDR3 region: CASSPSSSAGGGGARFETQYF. CDR3 bases: TGTGCCAGCAGCCCCTCATCCTCGGCGGGTGGCGGGGGGGCCAGGTTTGAGACCCAGTACTTC.

The chain joins TRBV5-1 to TRBJ2-5; 13 nucleotides match TRBD2. CDR3 length equals 17 residues. Germline CDR1 is SGHRS and CDR2 is YFSETQ. Trimming took 3 bases from V and 2 from J; bases not matched to a gene: 7. Written as DNA, the CDR3 is TGCGCCAGCAGCTCCATTATACTAGCGGGGGGGCAAGAGACCCAGTACTTC. Translated, it gives CASSSIILAGGQETQYF.

This rearrangement joins TRBV5-1 to TRBJ1-4; D is uncertain. Germline V gene sequence: CDR1 SGHRS, CDR2 YFSETQ. The V end was cut by 4 bases, the J end by 6 bases, with 19 bases between. The CDR3 extends over 16 amino acids. The CDR3 DNA reads TGCGCCAGCAGCACTATGCCCCGAGGAGTCGATGAAAAACTGTTTTTT. It codes for CASSTMPRGVDEKLFF.

The CDR3 sequence is CASSGTARTGELFF. The CDR3 region has the DNA TGTGCCAGTAGTGGGACAGCCCGTACCGGGGAGCTGTTTTTT. This chain connects TRBV19 to TRBJ2-2; TRBD1 matches 7 bases. With 5 bases clipped from V and 5 bases from J, the junction kept 5 bases outside the gene matches. Per the germline V gene, CDR1 is LNHDA and CDR2 is SQIVND (reference sequence). CDR3 length equals 14 residues.

DNA of the CDR3: TGCAGCGTACCGACAGGGGGGAACACTGAAGCTTTCTTT. Translating it yields CSVPTGGNTEAFF. The rearrangement joins TRBV29-1 to TRBJ1-1; 9 nucleotides agree with TRBD1. The germline V gene has CDR1 SQVTM and CDR2 ANQGSEA. The V segment lost 6 bases and the J segment 1 base; nucleotides outside the gene matches: 3. The CDR3 has 13 amino acids.

This rearrangement joins TRBV28 to TRBJ2-3, with D possibly being TRBD2 (6 bases). Germline-derived CDR1 and CDR2 are MDHEN and SYDVKM. Trimming cost V 2 bases and J 5 bases, with 11 bases left between them. This CDR3 comprises 14 residues. The CDR3 bases are TGTGCCAGCAGTTTACGCGGGATAGGAGATACGCAGTATTTT. This sequence encodes CASSLRGIGDTQYF.